This T cell receptor beta chain was documented in a study of cytomegalovirus exposure and HLA in healthy donors. 13 Jbeta primers and 60 Vbeta primers were used for the PCR. Sequencing used immunoSEQ multiplex PCR; TCRdb keeps in-frame clones, though not all of them. Among 100,000 to 150,000 clones, about three quarters were seen once, and the ten largest hold approximately 1.3%. Study conclusions and caveats: Presence/absence results assume similar sequencing depth per donor, which may not hold. Cytomegalovirus-associated TCR beta chains were listed, numbering more than 150. A previous analysis found most TCR beta V segments productive roughly 87% or roughly 30% of the time. Later analysis showed TCR association rates varying by HLA locus, highest for DRB1 and lowest for HLA-C.

The CDR3 is 14 amino acids. From germline, CDR1 is MDHEN and CDR2 SYDVKM. The V end was cut by 7 bases, the J end by 0 bases, with 12 bases between. On this clone: Its cognate antigen is unknown.

The clonotype comes from a female donor in good health and CMV-seronegative. The chain recombines TRBV28 with TRBJ1-1; D remains unclear. The sample was PBMCs. This CDR3 reads CASTPHRVNTEAFF. CDR3 nucleotide sequence: TGTGCCAGCACCCCCCACCGGGTGAACACTGAAGCTTTCTTT.